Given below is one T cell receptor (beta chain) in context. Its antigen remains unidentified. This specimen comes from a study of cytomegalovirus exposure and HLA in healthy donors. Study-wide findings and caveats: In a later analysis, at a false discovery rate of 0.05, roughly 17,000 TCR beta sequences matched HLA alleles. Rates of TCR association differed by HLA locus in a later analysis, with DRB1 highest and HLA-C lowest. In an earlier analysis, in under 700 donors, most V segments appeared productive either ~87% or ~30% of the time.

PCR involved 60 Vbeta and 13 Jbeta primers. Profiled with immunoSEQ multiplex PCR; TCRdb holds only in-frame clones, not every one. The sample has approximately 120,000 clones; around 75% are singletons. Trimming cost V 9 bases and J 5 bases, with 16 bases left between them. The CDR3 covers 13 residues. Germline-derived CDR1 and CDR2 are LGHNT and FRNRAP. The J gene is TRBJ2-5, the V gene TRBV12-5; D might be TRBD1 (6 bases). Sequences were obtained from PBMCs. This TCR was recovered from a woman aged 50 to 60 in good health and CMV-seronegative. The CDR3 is CASRKGGYETQYF. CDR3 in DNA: TGTGCTAGCCGTAAAGGGGGTTATGAGACCCAGTACTTC.